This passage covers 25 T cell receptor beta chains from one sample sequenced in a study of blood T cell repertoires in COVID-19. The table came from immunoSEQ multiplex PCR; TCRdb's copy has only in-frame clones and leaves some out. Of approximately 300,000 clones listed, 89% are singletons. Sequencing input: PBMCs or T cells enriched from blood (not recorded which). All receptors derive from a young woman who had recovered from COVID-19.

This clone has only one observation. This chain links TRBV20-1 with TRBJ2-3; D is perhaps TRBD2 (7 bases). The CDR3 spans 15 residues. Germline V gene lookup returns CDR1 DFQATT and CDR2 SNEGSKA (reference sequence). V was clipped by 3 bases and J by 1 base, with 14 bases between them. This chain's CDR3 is CSASRGARGTDTQYF. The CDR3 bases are TGCAGTGCTAGTCGGGGGGCTCGTGGCACAGATACGCAGTATTTT.

CDR3 loop: CASSTSVPVGEQFF. CDR3 in DNA: TGTGCCAGCAGTACTAGCGTCCCTGTGGGTGAGCAGTTCTTC. V and J are TRBV27 and TRBJ2-1; 7 bases are shared with TRBD2. V lost 5 bases and J lost 9; bases outside the gene matches: 10. CDR3 length: 14 residues. Germline V gene data show CDR1 as MNHEY and CDR2 as SMNVEV (reference sequence).

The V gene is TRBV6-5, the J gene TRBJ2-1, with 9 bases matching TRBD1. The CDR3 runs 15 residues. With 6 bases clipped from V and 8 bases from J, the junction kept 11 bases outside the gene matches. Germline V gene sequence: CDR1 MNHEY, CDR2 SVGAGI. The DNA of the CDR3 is TGTGCCAGCAGGCCACCGGGACAGGGTGCACATGAGCAGTTCTTC. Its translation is CASRPPGQGAHEQFF.

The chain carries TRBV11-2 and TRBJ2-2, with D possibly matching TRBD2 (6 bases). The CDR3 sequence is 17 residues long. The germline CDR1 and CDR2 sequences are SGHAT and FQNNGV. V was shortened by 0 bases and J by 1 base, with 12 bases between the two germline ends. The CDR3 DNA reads TGTGCCAGCAGCTTAGAAGGCGGGACTCAGAACACCGGGGAGCTGTTTTTT. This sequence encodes CASSLEGGTQNTGELFF.

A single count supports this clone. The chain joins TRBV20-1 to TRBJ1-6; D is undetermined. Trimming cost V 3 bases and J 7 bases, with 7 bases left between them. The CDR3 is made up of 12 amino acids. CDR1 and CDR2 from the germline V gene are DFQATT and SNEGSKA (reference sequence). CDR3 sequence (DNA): TGCAGTGCTAGTACTAACAATTCACCCCTCCACTTT. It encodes CSASTNNSPLHF.

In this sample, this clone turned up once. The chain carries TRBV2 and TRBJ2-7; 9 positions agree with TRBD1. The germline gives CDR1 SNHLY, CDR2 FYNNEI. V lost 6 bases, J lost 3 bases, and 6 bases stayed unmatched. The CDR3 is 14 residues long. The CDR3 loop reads CASRDPGQGYEQYF. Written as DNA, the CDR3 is TGTGCCAGCAGGGATCCGGGACAGGGCTACGAGCAGTACTTC.

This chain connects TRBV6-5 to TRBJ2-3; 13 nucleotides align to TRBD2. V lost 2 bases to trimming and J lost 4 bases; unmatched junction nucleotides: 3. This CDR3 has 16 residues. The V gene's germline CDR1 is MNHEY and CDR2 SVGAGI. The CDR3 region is CASSYRTSGSSDTQYF. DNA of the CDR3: TGTGCCAGCAGTTACAGGACTAGCGGGAGCTCAGATACGCAGTATTTT.

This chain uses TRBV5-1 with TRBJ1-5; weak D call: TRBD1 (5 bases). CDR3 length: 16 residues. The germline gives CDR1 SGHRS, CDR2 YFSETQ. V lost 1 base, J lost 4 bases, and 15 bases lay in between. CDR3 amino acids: CASSLLPGGTNQPQHF. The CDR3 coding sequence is TGCGCCAGCAGCTTGCTCCCGGGAGGGACTAATCAGCCCCAGCATTTT.

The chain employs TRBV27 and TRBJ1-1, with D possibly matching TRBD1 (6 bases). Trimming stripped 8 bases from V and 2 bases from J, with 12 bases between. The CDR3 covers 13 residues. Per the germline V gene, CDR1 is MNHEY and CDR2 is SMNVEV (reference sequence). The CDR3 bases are TGTGCCAGCGGGCAGGGGTATAACACTGAAGCTTTCTTT. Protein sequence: CASGQGYNTEAFF.

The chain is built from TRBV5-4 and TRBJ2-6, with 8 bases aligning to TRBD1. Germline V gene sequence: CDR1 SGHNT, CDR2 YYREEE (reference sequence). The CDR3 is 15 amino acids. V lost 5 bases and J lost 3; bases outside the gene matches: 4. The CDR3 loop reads CASSSTGVGANVLTF. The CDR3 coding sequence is TGTGCCAGCAGTTCGACAGGGGTTGGGGCCAACGTCCTGACTTTC.

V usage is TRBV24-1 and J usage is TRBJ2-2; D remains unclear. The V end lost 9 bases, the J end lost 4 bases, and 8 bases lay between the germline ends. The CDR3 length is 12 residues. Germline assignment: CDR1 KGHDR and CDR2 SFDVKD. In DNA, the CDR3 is TGTGCCACCCCCCGCGGCACCGGGGAGCTGTTTTTT. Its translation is CATPRGTGELFF.

The CDR3 bases are TGCGCCAGCAGCTTGTCCGCCGGGACAGTCTATAATTCACCCCTCCACTTT. Amino acids: CASSLSAGTVYNSPLHF. This chain links TRBV5-1 with TRBJ1-6; the match to TRBD1 covers 7 bases. Germline values: CDR1 SGHRS, CDR2 YFSETQ. The V segment lost 1 base and the J segment 3 bases; nucleotides outside the gene matches: 7. The CDR3 has 17 amino acids. The variable domain in full, completed from reference TRBV5-1 and TRBJ1-6, reads KAGVTQTPRYLIKTRGQQVTLSCSPISGHRSVSWYQQTPGQGLQFLFEYFSETQRNKGNFPGRFSGRQFSNSRSEMNVSTLELGDSALYLCASSLSAGTVYNSPLHFGNGTRLTVT.

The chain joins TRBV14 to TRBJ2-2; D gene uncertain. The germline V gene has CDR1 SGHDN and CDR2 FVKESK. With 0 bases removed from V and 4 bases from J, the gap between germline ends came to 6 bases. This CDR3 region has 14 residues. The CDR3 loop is CASSQDAFTGELFF. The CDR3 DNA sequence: TGTGCCAGCAGCCAAGATGCGTTCACCGGGGAGCTGTTTTTT.

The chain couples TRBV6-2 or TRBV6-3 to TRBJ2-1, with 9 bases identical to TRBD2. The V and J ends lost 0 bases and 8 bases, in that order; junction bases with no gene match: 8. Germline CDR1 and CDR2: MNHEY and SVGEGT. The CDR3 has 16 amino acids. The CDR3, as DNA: TGTGCCAGCAGTTACTCTTGGGGTAGCGGGAGCCATGAGCAGTTCTTC. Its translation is CASSYSWGSGSHEQFF.

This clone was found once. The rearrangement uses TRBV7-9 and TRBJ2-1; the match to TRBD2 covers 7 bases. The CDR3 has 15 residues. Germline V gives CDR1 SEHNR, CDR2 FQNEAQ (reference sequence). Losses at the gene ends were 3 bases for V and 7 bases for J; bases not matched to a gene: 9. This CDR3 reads CASSFEGGRANEQFF. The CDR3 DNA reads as TGTGCCAGCAGCTTCGAGGGAGGGCGGGCGAATGAGCAGTTCTTC.

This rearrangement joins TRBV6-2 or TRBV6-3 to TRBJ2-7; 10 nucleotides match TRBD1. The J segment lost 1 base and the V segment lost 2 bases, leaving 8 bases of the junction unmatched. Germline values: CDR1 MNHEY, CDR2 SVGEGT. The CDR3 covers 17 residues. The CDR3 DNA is TGTGCCAGCAGTTACAGTTCCGGGACAGGGGTTTCCTACGAGCAGTACTTC. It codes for CASSYSSGTGVSYEQYF.

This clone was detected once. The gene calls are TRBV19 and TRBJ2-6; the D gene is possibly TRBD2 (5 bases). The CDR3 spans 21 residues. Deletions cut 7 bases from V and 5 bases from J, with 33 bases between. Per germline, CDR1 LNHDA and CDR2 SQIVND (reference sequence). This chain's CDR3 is CASNPLNEHGNFGSRANVLTF. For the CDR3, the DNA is TGTGCCAGTAATCCTCTTAATGAACACGGGAATTTCGGTTCAAGGGCCAACGTCCTGACTTTC.

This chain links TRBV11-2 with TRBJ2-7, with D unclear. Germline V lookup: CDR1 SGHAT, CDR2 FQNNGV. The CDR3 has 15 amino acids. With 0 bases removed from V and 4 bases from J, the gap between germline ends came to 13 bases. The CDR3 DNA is TGTGCCAGCAGCTTAGATTTCGGTTTTGCGTACGAGCAGTACTTC. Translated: CASSLDFGFAYEQYF.

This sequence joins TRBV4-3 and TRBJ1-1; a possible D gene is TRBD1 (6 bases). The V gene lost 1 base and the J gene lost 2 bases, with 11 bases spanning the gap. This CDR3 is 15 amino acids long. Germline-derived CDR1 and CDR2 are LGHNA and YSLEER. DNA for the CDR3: TGCGCCAGCAGCCAAGCGGACAGAGATAACACTGAAGCTTTCTTT. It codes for CASSQADRDNTEAFF.

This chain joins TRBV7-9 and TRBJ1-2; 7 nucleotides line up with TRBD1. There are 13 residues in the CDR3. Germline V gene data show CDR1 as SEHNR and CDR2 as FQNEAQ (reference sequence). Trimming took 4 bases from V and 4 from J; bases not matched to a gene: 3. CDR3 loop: CASSWDSPYGYTF. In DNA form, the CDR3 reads TGTGCCAGCAGCTGGGACAGCCCCTATGGCTACACCTTC.

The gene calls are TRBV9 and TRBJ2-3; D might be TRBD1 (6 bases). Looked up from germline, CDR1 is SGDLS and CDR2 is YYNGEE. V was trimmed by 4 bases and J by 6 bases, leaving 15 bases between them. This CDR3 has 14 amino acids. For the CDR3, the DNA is TGTGCCAGCAGCCCCCGATCAGGGGTGGATACGCAGTATTTT. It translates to CASSPRSGVDTQYF.

The CDR3 nucleotides read TGCGCCAGCAGCCCGGGGGACAGGGAAGCTGGCTACACCTTC. It is translated as CASSPGDREAGYTF. The chain employs TRBV5-1 and TRBJ1-2, with 9 positions matching TRBD1. The CDR3 totals 14 residues. The germline V gene encodes CDR1 SGHRS and CDR2 YFSETQ. V lost 4 bases and J lost 7; bases outside the gene matches: 8.

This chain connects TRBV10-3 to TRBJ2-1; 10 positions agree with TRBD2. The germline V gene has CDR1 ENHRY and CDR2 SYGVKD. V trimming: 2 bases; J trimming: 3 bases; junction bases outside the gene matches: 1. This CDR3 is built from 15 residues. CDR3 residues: CAISETSGIYNEQFF. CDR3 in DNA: TGTGCCATCAGTGAGACTAGCGGGATCTACAATGAGCAGTTCTTC.

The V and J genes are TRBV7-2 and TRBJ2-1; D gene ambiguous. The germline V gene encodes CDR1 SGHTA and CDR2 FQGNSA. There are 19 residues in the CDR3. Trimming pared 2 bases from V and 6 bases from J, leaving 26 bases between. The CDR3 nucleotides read TGTGCCAGCAGCTTAAGTTACCACCCCCCCCCGGTCAACCCCAATGAGCAGTTCTTC. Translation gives CASSLSYHPPPVNPNEQFF.

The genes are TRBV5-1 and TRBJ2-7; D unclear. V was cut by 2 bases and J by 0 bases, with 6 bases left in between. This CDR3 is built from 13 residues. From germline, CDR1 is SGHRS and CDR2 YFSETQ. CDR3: CASSFTPSYEQYF. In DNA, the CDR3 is TGCGCCAGCAGCTTCACTCCCTCCTACGAGCAGTACTTC.